A selection of T cell receptor beta chains follows, all from one sample in a study of T-cell memory formation after mild COVID-19. MiXCR, run by TCRdb on the 5' RACE reads, gives a single entry per CDR3 protein. The sample has about 140,000 distinct CDR3 sequences, about 14% seen once. Specimen: PBMCs or a T cell subset sorted from them (not recorded which). Receptors originate from an adult woman who had mild COVID-19 (a few samples of this study predate the infection). Cell type and time point are not known. The CDR3 runs from the conserved cysteine through the conserved F or W. The D gene is left open where the match is weak. Some rows mark clone size as missing; the rest say once, few, many or name a class of expanded clone.

cdr3_aa: CASSREELAGDTQYF; cdr3_nt: TGCGCCAGCAGCAGGGAGGAACTAGCGGGAGATACGCAGTATTTT; j_call: TRBJ2-3; v_call: TRBV5-1; clone_size: few; d_call: TRBD2
cdr3_aa: CASSQFGGSYEQYF; cdr3_nt: TGCGCCAGCAGCCAATTCGGGGGGTCCTACGAGCAGTACTTC; j_call: TRBJ2-7; v_call: TRBV4-1; clone_size: few; d_call: TRBD2
cdr3_aa: CASSVVGGGSNTEAFF; cdr3_nt: TGTGCCAGCAGCGTAGTGGGAGGGGGCTCGAACACTGAAGCTTTCTTT; j_call: TRBJ1-1; v_call: TRBV9; clone_size: few; d_call: TRBD1
cdr3_aa: CSAWTSGSRHPDTQYF; cdr3_nt: TGCAGCGCATGGACTAGCGGGTCGAGGCACCCAGATACGCAGTATTTT; j_call: TRBJ2-3; v_call: TRBV29-1; clone_size: many; d_call: TRBD2
cdr3_aa: CASSSGGYEQYF; cdr3_nt: TGTGCCAGCAGCTCAGGGGGCTACGAGCAGTACTTC; j_call: TRBJ2-7; v_call: TRBV12-3/TRBV12-4; clone_size: -; d_call: TRBD1
cdr3_aa: CASSQEASGQETQYF; cdr3_nt: TGTGCCAGCAGCCAAGAGGCTAGCGGCCAAGAGACCCAGTACTTC; j_call: TRBJ2-5; v_call: TRBV3-1; clone_size: few; d_call: TRBD2
cdr3_aa: CASSPGTGPNEQFF; cdr3_nt: TGTGCCAGCAGTCCCGGGACAGGGCCCAATGAGCAGTTCTTC; j_call: TRBJ2-1; v_call: TRBV12-3/TRBV12-4; clone_size: few; d_call: TRBD1
cdr3_aa: CASSFSTDTQYF; cdr3_nt: TGTGCCAGCAGCTTTAGCACAGATACGCAGTATTTT; j_call: TRBJ2-3; v_call: TRBV7-9; clone_size: many; d_call: -
cdr3_aa: CATSVGTGLEGYTF; cdr3_nt: TGTGCCACCAGTGTTGGGACAGGGCTCGAAGGCTACACCTTC; j_call: TRBJ1-2; v_call: TRBV24-1; clone_size: few; d_call: TRBD1
cdr3_aa: CASSLGVAGGRETQYF; cdr3_nt: TGCGCCAGCAGCCTCGGGGTAGCGGGGGGGAGGGAGACCCAGTACTTC; j_call: TRBJ2-5; v_call: TRBV4-1; clone_size: -; d_call: TRBD2
cdr3_aa: CASSFGGAQYF; cdr3_nt: TGTGCCAGCAGTTTCGGCGGAGCACAGTACTTC; j_call: TRBJ2-7; v_call: TRBV12-3/TRBV12-4; clone_size: -; d_call: -
cdr3_aa: CASSADRSGTEAFF; cdr3_nt: TGCGCCAGCAGCGCGGACAGGTCGGGCACTGAAGCTTTCTTT; j_call: TRBJ1-1; v_call: TRBV5-1; clone_size: once; d_call: TRBD1
cdr3_aa: CASSTGQGVNQPQHF; cdr3_nt: TGTGCCAGTAGTACCGGCCAGGGGGTTAATCAGCCCCAGCATTTT; j_call: TRBJ1-5; v_call: TRBV19; clone_size: -; d_call: TRBD1
cdr3_aa: CASSFSGRGEQYF; cdr3_nt: TGTGCCAGCAGCTTTTCAGGGCGGGGGGAGCAGTACTTC; j_call: TRBJ2-7; v_call: TRBV7-6; clone_size: -; d_call: TRBD2
cdr3_aa: CASSQEGTVYEQYF; cdr3_nt: TGCGCCAGCAGCCAAGAGGGGACTGTCTACGAGCAGTACTTC; j_call: TRBJ2-7; v_call: TRBV4-1; clone_size: -; d_call: -
cdr3_aa: CASSLGARGSEQYF; cdr3_nt: TGTGCCAGCAGCTTAGGAGCCCGGGGGAGCGAGCAGTACTTC; j_call: TRBJ2-7; v_call: TRBV7-3; clone_size: -; d_call: -
cdr3_aa: CASSRGTGGSEAFF; cdr3_nt: TGTGCCAGCAGCCGCGGGACCGGCGGTTCTGAAGCTTTCTTT; j_call: TRBJ1-1; v_call: TRBV4-2; clone_size: few; d_call: -
cdr3_aa: CSASPRWGGYTF; cdr3_nt: TGCAGTGCCTCGCCGAGGTGGGGTGGCTACACCTTC; j_call: TRBJ1-2; v_call: TRBV20-1; clone_size: few; d_call: -
cdr3_aa: CASSPTGGGYGYTF; cdr3_nt: TGTGCCAGCAGTCCGACAGGGGGGGGCTATGGCTACACCTTC; j_call: TRBJ1-2; v_call: TRBV6-5; clone_size: -; d_call: TRBD1
cdr3_aa: CASSWSSYEQYF; cdr3_nt: TGTGCCAGCAGTTGGAGCTCCTACGAGCAGTACTTC; j_call: TRBJ2-7; v_call: TRBV27; clone_size: -; d_call: -
cdr3_aa: CASSIRTGTNTEAFF; cdr3_nt: TGTGCCAGCAGCATCAGGACAGGAACGAACACTGAAGCTTTCTTT; j_call: TRBJ1-1; v_call: TRBV7-2; clone_size: few; d_call: TRBD1
cdr3_aa: CASSHYQTQNTEAFF; cdr3_nt: TGCGCCAGCAGTCATTATCAGACGCAGAACACTGAAGCTTTCTTT; j_call: TRBJ1-1; v_call: TRBV5-1; clone_size: -; d_call: -
cdr3_aa: CSVTGYETQYF; cdr3_nt: TGCAGCGTTACAGGGTATGAGACCCAGTACTTC; j_call: TRBJ2-5; v_call: TRBV29-1; clone_size: -; d_call: -
cdr3_aa: CASSNGWGTTNTGELFF; cdr3_nt: TGTGCCAGCAGCAACGGTTGGGGGACTACGAACACCGGGGAGCTGTTTTTT; j_call: TRBJ2-2; v_call: TRBV2; clone_size: few; d_call: TRBD2
cdr3_aa: CASSYSWDSGSYEQYF; cdr3_nt: TGTGCCAGCAGTTACTCGTGGGATTCGGGCTCCTACGAGCAGTACTTC; j_call: TRBJ2-7; v_call: TRBV6-5; clone_size: once; d_call: -
cdr3_aa: CASSLVNETQYF; cdr3_nt: TGTGCCAGCAGCTTAGTAAACGAGACCCAGTACTTC; j_call: TRBJ2-5; v_call: TRBV7-6; clone_size: few; d_call: -
cdr3_aa: CASSFKDTSPVSPLHF; cdr3_nt: TGTGCCAGCAGCTTCAAGGACACCAGCCCTGTTTCACCCCTCCACTTT; j_call: TRBJ1-6; v_call: TRBV7-8; clone_size: -; d_call: -
cdr3_aa: CASTITGGFDNEQFF; cdr3_nt: TGTGCCAGCACTATTACAGGGGGCTTCGACAATGAGCAGTTCTTC; j_call: TRBJ2-1; v_call: TRBV6-6; clone_size: few; d_call: TRBD1
cdr3_aa: CASSVDESGDGYTF; cdr3_nt: TGTGCCAGCAGCGTAGACGAATCCGGGGATGGCTACACCTTC; j_call: TRBJ1-2; v_call: TRBV9; clone_size: few; d_call: -
cdr3_aa: CASSVGTSYGYTF; cdr3_nt: TGTGCCAGCAGCGTAGGGACAAGCTATGGCTACACCTTC; j_call: TRBJ1-2; v_call: TRBV9; clone_size: many; d_call: -
cdr3_aa: CASSQIGDPVIGELFF; cdr3_nt: TGTGCCAGCAGCCAGATAGGAGACCCTGTAATCGGGGAGCTGTTTTTT; j_call: TRBJ2-2; v_call: TRBV9; clone_size: -; d_call: -
cdr3_aa: CASSLGAARQETQYF; cdr3_nt: TGTGCCAGCAGCTTAGGGGCGGCCAGGCAAGAGACCCAGTACTTC; j_call: TRBJ2-5; v_call: TRBV7-7; clone_size: many; d_call: -
cdr3_aa: CASSLGTGGEDEQYF; cdr3_nt: TGCGCCAGCAGCTTGGGGACAGGGGGTGAGGACGAGCAGTACTTC; j_call: TRBJ2-7; v_call: TRBV5-1; clone_size: few; d_call: TRBD1
cdr3_aa: CASSQAANGAYEQYF; cdr3_nt: TGTGCCAGCAGCCAAGCCGCGAATGGAGCCTACGAGCAGTACTTC; j_call: TRBJ2-7; v_call: TRBV4-2; clone_size: few; d_call: -
cdr3_aa: CASSLTENSPLHF; cdr3_nt: TGTGCCAGCAGTCTGACCGAGAATTCACCCCTCCACTTT; j_call: TRBJ1-6; v_call: TRBV6-5; clone_size: -; d_call: -
cdr3_aa: CASSLGTASYEQYF; cdr3_nt: TGCGCCAGCAGCTTGGGGACAGCCTCCTACGAGCAGTACTTC; j_call: TRBJ2-7; v_call: TRBV5-1; clone_size: many; d_call: -
cdr3_aa: CASSFAGEQYF; cdr3_nt: TGTGCCAGCAGTTTTGCAGGGGAGCAGTACTTC; j_call: TRBJ2-7; v_call: TRBV12-3/TRBV12-4; clone_size: few; d_call: -
cdr3_aa: CASIGTSGPEQYF; cdr3_nt: TGTGCCAGTATTGGGACTAGCGGACCCGAGCAGTACTTC; j_call: TRBJ2-7; v_call: TRBV19; clone_size: few; d_call: TRBD2